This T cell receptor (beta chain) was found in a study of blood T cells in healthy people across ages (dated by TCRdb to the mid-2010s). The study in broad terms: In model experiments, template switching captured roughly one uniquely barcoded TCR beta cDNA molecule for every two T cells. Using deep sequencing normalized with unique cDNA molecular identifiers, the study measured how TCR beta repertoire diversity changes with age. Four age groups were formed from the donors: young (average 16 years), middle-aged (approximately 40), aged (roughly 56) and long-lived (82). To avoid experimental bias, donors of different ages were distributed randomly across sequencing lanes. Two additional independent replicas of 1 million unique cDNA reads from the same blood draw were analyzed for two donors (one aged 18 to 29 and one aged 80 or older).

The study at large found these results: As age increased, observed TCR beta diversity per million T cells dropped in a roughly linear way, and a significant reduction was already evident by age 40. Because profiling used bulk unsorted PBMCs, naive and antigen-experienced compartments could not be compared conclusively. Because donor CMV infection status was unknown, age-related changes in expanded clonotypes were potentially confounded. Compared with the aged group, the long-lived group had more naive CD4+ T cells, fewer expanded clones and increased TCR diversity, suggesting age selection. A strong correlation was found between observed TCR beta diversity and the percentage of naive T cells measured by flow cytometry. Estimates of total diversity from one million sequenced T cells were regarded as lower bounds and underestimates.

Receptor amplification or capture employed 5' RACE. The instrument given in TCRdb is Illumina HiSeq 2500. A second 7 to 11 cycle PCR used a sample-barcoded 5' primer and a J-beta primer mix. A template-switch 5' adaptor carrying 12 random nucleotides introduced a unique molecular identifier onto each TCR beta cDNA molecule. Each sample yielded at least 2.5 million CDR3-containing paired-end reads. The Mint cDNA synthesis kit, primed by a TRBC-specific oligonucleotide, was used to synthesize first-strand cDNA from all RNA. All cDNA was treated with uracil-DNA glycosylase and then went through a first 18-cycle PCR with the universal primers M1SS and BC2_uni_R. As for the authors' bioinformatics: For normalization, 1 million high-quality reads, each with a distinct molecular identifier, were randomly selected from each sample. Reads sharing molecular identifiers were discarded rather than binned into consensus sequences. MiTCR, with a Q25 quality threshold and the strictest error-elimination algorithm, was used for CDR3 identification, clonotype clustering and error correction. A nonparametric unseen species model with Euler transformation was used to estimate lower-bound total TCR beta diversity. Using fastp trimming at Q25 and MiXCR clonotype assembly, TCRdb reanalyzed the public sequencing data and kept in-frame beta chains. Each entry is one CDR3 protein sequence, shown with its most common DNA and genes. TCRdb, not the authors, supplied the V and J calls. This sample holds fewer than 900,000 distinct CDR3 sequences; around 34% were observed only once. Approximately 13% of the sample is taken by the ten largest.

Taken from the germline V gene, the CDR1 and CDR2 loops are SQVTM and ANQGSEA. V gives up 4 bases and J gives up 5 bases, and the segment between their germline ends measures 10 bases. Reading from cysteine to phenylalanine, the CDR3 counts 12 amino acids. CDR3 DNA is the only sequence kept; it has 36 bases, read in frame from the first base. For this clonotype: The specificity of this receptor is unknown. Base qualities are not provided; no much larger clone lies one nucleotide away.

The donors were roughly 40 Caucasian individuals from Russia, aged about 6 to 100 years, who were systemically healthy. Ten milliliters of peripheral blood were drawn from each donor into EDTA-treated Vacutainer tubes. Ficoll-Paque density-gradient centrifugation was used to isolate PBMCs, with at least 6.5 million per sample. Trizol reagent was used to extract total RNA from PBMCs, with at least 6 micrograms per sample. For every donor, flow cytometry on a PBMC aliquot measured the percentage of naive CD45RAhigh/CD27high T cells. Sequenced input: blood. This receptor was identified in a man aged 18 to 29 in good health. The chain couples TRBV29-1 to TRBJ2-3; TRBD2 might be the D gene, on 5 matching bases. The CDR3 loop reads CSVARGGDTQYF. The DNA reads TGCAGCGTTGCCCGGGGTGGAGATACGCAGTATTTT.